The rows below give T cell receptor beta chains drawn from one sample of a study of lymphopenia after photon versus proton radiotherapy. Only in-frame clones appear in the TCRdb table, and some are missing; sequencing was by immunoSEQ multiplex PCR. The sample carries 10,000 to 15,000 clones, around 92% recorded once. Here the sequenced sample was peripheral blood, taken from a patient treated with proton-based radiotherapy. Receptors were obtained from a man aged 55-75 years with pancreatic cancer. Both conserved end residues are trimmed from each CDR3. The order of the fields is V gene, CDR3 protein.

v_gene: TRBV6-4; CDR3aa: ASSDRQGQETQY
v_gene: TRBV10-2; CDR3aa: ASSEIGRAHNEQF
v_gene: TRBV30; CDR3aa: AWSGGRPF
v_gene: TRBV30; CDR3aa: AWSETIRTYGYT
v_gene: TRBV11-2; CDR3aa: ASSSDRAYGYT
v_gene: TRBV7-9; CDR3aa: ASSSGSLSYEQY
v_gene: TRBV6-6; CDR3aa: ASSYVGQTDTQY
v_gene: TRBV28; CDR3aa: AATGVLNQPQH
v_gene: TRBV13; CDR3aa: ASSLRRGGNQPQH
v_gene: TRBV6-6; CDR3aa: ASSLRTDTQY
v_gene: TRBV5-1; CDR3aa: ASSLDGAVTDTQY
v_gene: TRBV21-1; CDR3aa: ASSKALSRTESSYEQY
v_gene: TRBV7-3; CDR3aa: ASSRTGSATEAF
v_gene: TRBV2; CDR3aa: ASASVGRGQPQH
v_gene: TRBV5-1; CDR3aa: ASMAYRGHGGELF
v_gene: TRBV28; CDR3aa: ASTPDRGNQPQH
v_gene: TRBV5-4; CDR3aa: ASSLAGTANEQF
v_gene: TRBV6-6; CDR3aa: ASRTGGGDYEQY
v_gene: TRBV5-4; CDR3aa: ASSWSGRAGHRGQF
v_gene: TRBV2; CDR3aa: ASSVHGDTQY
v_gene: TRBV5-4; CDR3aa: ASSLDRGVTDTQY
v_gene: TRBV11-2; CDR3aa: ASSPRGWGTDTQY
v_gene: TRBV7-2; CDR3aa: ASSLVSSGRVGSYEQY
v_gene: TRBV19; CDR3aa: ASRGQGNEQF
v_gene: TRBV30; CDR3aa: AWSHGWGNQPQH
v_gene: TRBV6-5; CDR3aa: ASKLGRDSNQPQH
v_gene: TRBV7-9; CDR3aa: ASSSLRGTGNTIY
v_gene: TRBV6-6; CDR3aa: ASSYRPTDNYGYT
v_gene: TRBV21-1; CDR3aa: ASSSTSATPSNEQF
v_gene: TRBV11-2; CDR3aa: ASSYLTGRLNTEAF
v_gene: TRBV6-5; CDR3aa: ASSSQGAPHEQY
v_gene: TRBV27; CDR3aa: ASSFSSTGELF
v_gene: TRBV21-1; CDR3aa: ASSAINPQVSYEQY
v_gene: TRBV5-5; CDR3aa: ASSPLVRDRVSNQPQH
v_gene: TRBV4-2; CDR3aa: ASSQRTGGNQPQH
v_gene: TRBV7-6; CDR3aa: ASSSPGGETQY
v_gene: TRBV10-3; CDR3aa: AIRTLGSSNTEAF
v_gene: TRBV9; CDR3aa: ASSVDRASYNEQF
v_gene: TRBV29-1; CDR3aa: SVEAPSYEQY
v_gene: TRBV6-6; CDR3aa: ASSRDFNEKLF
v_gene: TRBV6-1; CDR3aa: ASSLGGLDEKLF
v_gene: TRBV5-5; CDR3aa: ASSLAPGAGETQY
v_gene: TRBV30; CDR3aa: AWNRDRGHGYT
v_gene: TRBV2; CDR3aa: ASGGQWGLRGYT
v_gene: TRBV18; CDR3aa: ASSPGNPYEQY
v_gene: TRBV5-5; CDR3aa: ASSRGDFYGYT
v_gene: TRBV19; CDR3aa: ASSTWGGTAGEETQY
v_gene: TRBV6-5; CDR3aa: ASSYSQGYEQY